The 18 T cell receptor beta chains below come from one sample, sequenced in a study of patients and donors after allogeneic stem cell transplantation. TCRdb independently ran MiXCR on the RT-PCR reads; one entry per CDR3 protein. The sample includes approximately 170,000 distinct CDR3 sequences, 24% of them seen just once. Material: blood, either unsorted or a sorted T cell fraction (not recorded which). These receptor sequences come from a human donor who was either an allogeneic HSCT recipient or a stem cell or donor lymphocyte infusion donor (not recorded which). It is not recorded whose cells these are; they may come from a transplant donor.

CDR3 sequence: CASSLDYNYGYTF. In nucleotides, the CDR3 is TGCGCCAGCAGCTTGGACTATAACTATGGCTACACCTTC. The rearrangement uses TRBV5-1 and TRBJ1-2; no clear D gene. The CDR3 runs to 13 residues. The V end lost 0 bases, the J end lost 1 base, and 4 bases lay between the germline ends. Germline V gene lookup returns CDR1 SGHRS and CDR2 YFSETQ.

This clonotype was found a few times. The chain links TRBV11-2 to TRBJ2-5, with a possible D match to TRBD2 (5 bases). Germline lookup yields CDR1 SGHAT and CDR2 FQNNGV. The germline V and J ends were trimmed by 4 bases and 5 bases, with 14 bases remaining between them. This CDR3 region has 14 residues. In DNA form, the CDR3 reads TGTGCCAGCAGCTCCCAGGACTTTATGGAGACCCAGTACTTC. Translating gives CASSSQDFMETQYF.

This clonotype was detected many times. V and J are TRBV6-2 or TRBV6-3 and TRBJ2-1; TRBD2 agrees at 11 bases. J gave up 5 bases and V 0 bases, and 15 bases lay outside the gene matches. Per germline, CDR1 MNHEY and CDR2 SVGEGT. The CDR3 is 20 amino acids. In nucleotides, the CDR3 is TGTGCCAGCAGTTACTCGGTAGGGGGCCTCGAACTAGCGGGAGACAATGAGCAGTTCTTC. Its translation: CASSYSVGGLELAGDNEQFF.

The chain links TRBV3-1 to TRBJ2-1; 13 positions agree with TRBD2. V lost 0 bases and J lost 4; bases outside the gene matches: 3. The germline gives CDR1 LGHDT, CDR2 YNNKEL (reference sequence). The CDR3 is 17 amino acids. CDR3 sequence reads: CASSQELAGGPYNEQFF. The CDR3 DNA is TGTGCCAGCAGCCAAGAACTAGCGGGGGGGCCTTACAATGAGCAGTTCTTC.

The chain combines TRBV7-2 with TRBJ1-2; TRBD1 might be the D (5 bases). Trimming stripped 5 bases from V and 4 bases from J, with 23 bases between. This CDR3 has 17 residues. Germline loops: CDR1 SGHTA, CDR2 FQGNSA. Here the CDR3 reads CASSRPGTAKLTYGYTF. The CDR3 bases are TGTGCCAGCAGCCGACCCGGGACGGCGAAACTCACCTATGGCTACACCTTC. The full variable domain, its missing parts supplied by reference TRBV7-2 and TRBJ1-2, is GAGVSQSPSNKVTEKGKDVELRCDPISGHTALYWYRQSLGQGLEFLIYFQGNSAPDKSGLPSDRFSAERTGGSVSTLTIQRTQQEDSAVYLCASSRPGTAKLTYGYTFGSGTRLTVV.

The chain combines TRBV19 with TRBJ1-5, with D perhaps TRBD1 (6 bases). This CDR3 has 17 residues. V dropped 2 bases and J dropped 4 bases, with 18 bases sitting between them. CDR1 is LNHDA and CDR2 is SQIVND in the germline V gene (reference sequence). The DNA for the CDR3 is TGTGCCAGTAGTATATTCGGGGGCAGATTTTCGAATCAGCCCCAGCATTTT. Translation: CASSIFGGRFSNQPQHF. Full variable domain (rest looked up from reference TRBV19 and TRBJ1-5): DGGITQSPKYLFRKEGQNVTLSCEQNLNHDAMYWYRQDPGQGLRLIYYSQIVNDFQKGDIAEGYSVSREKKESFPLTVTSAQKNPTAFYLCASSIFGGRFSNQPQHFGDGTRLSIL.

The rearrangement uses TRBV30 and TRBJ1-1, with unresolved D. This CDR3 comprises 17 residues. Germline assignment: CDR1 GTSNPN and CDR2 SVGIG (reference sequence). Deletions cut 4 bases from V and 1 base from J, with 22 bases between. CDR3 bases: TGTGCCTGGATACCGCTCTTGTGGCAGACCCAGAACACTGAAGCTTTCTTT. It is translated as CAWIPLLWQTQNTEAFF.

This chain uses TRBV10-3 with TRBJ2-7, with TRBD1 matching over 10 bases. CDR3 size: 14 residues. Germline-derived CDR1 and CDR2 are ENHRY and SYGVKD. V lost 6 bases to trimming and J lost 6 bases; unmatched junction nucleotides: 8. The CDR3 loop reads CAISLTRDRGEQYF. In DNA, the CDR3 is TGTGCCATCAGCCTAACCCGGGACAGGGGCGAGCAGTACTTC.

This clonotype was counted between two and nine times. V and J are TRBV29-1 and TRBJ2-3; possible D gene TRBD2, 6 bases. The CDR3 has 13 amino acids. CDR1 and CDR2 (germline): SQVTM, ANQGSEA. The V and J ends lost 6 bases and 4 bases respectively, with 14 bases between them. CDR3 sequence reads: CSVTGDPSDTQYF. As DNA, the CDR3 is TGCAGCGTCACGGGGGATCCGTCAGATACGCAGTATTTT.

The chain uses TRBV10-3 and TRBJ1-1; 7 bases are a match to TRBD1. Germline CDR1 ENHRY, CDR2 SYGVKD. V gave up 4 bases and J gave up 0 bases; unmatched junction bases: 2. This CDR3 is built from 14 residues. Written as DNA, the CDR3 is TGTGCCATCAGTGTGGGACAGATGAACACTGAAGCTTTCTTT. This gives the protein CAISVGQMNTEAFF.

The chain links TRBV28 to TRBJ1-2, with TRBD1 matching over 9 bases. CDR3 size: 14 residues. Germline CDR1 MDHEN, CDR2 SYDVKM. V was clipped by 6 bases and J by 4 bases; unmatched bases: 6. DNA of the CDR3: TGTGCCAGCAGAATGGACAGGGGCAGCTATGGCTACACCTTC. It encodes CASRMDRGSYGYTF.

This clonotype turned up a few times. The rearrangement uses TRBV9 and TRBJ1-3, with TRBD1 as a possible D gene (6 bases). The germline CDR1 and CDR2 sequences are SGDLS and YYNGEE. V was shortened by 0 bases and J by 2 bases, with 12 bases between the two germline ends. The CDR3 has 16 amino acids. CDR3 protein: CASSVGQWGPGNTIYF. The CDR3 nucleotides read TGTGCCAGCAGCGTAGGCCAGTGGGGGCCTGGAAACACCATATATTTT. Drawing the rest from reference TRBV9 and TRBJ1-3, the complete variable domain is DSGVTQTPKHLITATGQRVTLRCSPRSGDLSVYWYQQSLDQGLQFLIQYYNGEERAKGNILERFSAQQFPDLHSELNLSSLELGDSALYFCASSVGQWGPGNTIYFGEGSWLTVV.

The CDR3: CATSIARPVHTGELFF. The CDR3 bases are TGTGCCACCAGCATAGCCCGGCCCGTTCACACCGGGGAGCTGTTTTTT. V usage is TRBV15 and J usage is TRBJ2-2; no clear D. CDR1 and CDR2 from the germline V gene are LNHNV and YYDKDF (reference sequence). This CDR3 is 16 amino acids long. Trimming shortened V by 4 bases and J by 3 bases, and 15 bases separated the two germline ends.

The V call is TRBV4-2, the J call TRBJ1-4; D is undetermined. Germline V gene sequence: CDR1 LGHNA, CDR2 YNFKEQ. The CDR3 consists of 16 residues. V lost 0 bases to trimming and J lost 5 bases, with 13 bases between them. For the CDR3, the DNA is TGTGCCAGCAGCCAAGATAAGGACGGACCAAATGAAAAACTGTTTTTT. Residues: CASSQDKDGPNEKLFF.

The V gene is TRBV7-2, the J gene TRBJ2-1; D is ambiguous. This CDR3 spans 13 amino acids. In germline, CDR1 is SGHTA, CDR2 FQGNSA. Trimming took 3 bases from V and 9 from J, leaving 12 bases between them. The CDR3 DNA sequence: TGTGCCAGCAGCTTCTCGCTCCTCGGTGAGCAGTTCTTC. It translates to CASSFSLLGEQFF.

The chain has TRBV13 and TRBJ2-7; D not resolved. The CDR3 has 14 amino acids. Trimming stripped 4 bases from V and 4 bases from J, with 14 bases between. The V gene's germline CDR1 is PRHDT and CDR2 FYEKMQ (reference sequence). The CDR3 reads CASSSSAWPYEQYF. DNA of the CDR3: TGTGCCAGCAGCTCCTCGGCGTGGCCATACGAGCAGTACTTC.

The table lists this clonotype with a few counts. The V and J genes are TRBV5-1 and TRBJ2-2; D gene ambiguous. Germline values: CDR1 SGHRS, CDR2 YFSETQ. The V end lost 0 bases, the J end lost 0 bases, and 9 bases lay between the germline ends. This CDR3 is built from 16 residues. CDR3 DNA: TGCGCCAGCAGCTTGGTAGTAGCTCCGAACACCGGGGAGCTGTTTTTT. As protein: CASSLVVAPNTGELFF.

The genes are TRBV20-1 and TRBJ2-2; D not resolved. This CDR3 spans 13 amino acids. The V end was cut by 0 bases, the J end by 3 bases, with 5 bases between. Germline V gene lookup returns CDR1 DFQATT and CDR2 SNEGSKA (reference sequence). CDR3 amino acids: CSARDGYTGELFF. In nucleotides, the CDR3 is TGCAGTGCTAGAGACGGGTACACCGGGGAGCTGTTTTTT.